This T cell receptor (beta chain) came from a study of T cell repertoires in ileal Crohn's disease. Time point: neoterminal ileum biopsy at postoperative endoscopy, about 6 months after surgery. The V gene's germline CDR1 is SGHTA and CDR2 FQGNSA. J was trimmed by 12 bases and V by 5 bases; bases with no gene match: 20. This CDR3 spans 17 amino acids. The method was immunoSEQ multiplex PCR; TCRdb's version includes in-frame clones alone and lacks a portion of them. This sample carries roughly 13,000 clones, 70% to 90% of them seen once, and the ten largest clones take under 20%. The sample taken for sequencing was ileal tissue. The clonotype comes from an adult with Crohn's disease. The V and J genes are TRBV7-2 and TRBJ1-5; the match to TRBD1 covers 9 bases. CDR3 in amino acids: CASSPRRTGAAPIGQHF. DNA of the CDR3: TGTGCCAGCAGCCCCCGACGGACAGGGGCCGCCCCCATTGGCCAGCATTTT. The whole variable domain, remainder taken from reference TRBV7-2 and TRBJ1-5, is GAGVSQSPSNKVTEKGKDVELRCDPISGHTALYWYRQSLGQGLEFLIYFQGNSAPDKSGLPSDRFSAERTGGSVSTLTIQRTQQEDSAVYLCASSPRRTGAAPIGQHFGDGTRLSIL.